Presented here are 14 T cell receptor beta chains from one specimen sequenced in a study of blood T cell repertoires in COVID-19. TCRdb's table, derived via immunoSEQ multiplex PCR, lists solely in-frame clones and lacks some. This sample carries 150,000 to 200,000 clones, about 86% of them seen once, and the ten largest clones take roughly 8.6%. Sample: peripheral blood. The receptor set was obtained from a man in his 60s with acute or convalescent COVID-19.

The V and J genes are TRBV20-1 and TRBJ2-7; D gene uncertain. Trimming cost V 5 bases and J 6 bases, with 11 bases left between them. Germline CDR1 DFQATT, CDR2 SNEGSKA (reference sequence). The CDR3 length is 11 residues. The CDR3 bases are TGCAGTGCTGATGGGCCCCTCGAGCAGTACTTC. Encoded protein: CSADGPLEQYF.

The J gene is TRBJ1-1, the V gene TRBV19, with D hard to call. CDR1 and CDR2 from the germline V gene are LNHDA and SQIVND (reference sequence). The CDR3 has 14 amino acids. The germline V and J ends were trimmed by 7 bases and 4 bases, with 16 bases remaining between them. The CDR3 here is CASTIGWEGTEAFF. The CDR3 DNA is TGTGCCAGTACCATTGGGTGGGAGGGCACTGAAGCTTTCTTT. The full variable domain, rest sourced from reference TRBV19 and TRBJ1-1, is DGGITQSPKYLFRKEGQNVTLSCEQNLNHDAMYWYRQDPGQGLRLIYYSQIVNDFQKGDIAEGYSVSREKKESFPLTVTSAQKNPTAFYLCASTIGWEGTEAFFGQGTRLTVV.

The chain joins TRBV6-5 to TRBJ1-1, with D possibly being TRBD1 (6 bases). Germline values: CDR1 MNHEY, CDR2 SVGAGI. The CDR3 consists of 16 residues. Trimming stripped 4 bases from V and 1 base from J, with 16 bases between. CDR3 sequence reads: CASSWGLGARNTEAFF. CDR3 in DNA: TGTGCCAGCAGTTGGGGTCTGGGGGCTCGGAACACTGAAGCTTTCTTT.

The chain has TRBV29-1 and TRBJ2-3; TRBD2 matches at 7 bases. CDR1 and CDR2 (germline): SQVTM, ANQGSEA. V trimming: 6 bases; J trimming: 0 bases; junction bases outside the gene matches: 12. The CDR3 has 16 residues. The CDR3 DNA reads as TGCAGCGTCTTGGCCCCTAGCGGCCATAGCACAGATACGCAGTATTTT. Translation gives CSVLAPSGHSTDTQYF.

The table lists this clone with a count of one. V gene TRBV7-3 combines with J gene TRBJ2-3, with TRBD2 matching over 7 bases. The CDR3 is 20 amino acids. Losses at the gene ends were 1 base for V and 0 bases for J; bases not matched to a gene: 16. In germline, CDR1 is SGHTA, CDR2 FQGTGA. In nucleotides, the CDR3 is TGTGCCAGCAGCTTAAGATATGGGGGGGTCGGCCAGCCCAGCACAGATACGCAGTATTTT. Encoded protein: CASSLRYGGVGQPSTDTQYF.

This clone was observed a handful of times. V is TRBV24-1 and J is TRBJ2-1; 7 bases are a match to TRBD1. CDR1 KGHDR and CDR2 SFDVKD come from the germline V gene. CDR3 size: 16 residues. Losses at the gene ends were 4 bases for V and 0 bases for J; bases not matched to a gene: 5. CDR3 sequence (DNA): TGTGCCACCAGTGACCCAAAGGGGGCCTCCTACAATGAGCAGTTCTTC. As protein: CATSDPKGASYNEQFF.

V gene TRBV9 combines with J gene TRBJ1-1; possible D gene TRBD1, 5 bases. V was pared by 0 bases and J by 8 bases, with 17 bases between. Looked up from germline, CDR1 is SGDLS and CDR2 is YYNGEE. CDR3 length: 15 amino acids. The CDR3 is CASSVGGGALREAFF. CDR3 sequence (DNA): TGTGCCAGCAGCGTAGGAGGAGGGGCACTCCGGGAAGCTTTCTTT. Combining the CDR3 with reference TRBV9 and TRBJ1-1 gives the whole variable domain DSGVTQTPKHLITATGQRVTLRCSPRSGDLSVYWYQQSLDQGLQFLIQYYNGEERAKGNILERFSAQQFPDLHSELNLSSLELGDSALYFCASSVGGGALREAFFGQGTRLTVV.

The CDR3 sequence is CASSLWRGRGTGELFF. CDR3 bases: TGTGCCAGCAGTTTATGGAGAGGTCGGGGCACCGGGGAGCTGTTTTTT. The V and J genes are TRBV28 and TRBJ2-2, with D possibly TRBD2 on 5 matching bases. The germline V gene has CDR1 MDHEN and CDR2 SYDVKM. This CDR3 has 16 amino acids. V lost 0 bases, J lost 4 bases, and 12 bases lay in between.

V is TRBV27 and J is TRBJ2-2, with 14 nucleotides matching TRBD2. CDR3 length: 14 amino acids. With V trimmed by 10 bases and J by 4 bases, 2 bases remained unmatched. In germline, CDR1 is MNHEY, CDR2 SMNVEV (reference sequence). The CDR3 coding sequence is TGTGCCACCGGACTAGCGGGAGGCACCGGGGAGCTGTTTTTT. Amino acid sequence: CATGLAGGTGELFF.

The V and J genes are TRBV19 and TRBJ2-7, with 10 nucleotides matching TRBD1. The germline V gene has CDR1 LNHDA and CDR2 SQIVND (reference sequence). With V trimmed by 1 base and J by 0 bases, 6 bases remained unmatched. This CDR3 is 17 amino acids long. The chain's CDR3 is CASSIAATGGDSYEQYF. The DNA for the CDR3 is TGTGCCAGTAGTATAGCCGCGACAGGGGGCGACTCCTACGAGCAGTACTTC. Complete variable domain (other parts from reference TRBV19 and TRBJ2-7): DGGITQSPKYLFRKEGQNVTLSCEQNLNHDAMYWYRQDPGQGLRLIYYSQIVNDFQKGDIAEGYSVSREKKESFPLTVTSAQKNPTAFYLCASSIAATGGDSYEQYFGPGTRLTVT.

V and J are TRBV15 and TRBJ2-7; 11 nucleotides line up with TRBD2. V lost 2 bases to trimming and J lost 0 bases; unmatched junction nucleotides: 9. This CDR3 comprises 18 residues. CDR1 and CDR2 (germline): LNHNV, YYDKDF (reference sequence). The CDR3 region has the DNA TGTGCCACCAGCAGACTCCCCGCCGGGACTAGCGGCTCCTACGAGCAGTACTTC. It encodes CATSRLPAGTSGSYEQYF.

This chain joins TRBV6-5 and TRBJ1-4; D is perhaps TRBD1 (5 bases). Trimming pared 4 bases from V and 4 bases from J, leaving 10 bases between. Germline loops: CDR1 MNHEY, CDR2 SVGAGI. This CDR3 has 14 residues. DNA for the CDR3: TGTGCCAGCAGTTTCCGACAGTTTAATGAAAAACTGTTTTTT. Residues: CASSFRQFNEKLFF.

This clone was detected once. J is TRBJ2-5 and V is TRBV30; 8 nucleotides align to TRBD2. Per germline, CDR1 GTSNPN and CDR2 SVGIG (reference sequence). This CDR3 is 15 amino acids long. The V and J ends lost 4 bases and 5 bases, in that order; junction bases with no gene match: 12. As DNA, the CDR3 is TGTGCCTGGACGGTGGACAGCGGGAGTGTTGAGACCCAGTACTTC. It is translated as CAWTVDSGSVETQYF.

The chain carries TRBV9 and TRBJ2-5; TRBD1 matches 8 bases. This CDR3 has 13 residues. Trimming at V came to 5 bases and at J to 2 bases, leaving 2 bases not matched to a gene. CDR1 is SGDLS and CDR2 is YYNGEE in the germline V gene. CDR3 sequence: CASSRQGQETQYF. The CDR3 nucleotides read TGTGCCAGCAGTCGACAGGGGCAAGAGACCCAGTACTTC.